A single sample is the source of the 28 T cell receptor beta chains below, sequenced in a study of OX40 agonist ivuxolimab in advanced cancers. Libraries came from the immunoSEQ multiplex PCR assay. Entries here come from immuneACCESS through TCRdb and include only in-frame sequences with V and J called. Some clones fail to appear in such tables; in the studies checked, an unresolved V gene covers under half of the shortfall, and the cause of the remainder is unknown. This sample lists 55,000 to 70,000 clones; around 83% were detected once. The leading ten clones occupy over 4% of the sample. Sequenced here: CD4+ or CD8+ T cells sorted from blood, sampled in a trial of the OX40 agonist ivuxolimab. These receptors originate from an adult with an advanced solid tumor such as melanoma, head and neck, liver or kidney cancer.

J is TRBJ2-2 and V is TRBV7-9, with TRBD2 matching 9 bases. Germline CDR1 is SEHNR and CDR2 is FQNEAQ (reference sequence). J was trimmed by 3 bases and V by 5 bases; bases with no gene match: 7. This CDR3 comprises 16 residues. CDR3 residues: CASSPRAGGHTGELFF. The CDR3 bases are TGTGCCAGCAGCCCCAGAGCGGGGGGCCACACCGGGGAGCTGTTTTTT.

The chain links TRBV7-9 to TRBJ2-4; a possible D gene is TRBD2 (6 bases). This CDR3 comprises 15 residues. V was trimmed by 5 bases and J by 2 bases, leaving 13 bases between them. Germline V CDR1 and CDR2: SEHNR, FQNEAQ (reference sequence). The CDR3 nucleotides are TGTGCCAGCAGCCTCTCTCGGGGGACCAAAAACATTCAGTACTTC. Its translation is CASSLSRGTKNIQYF.

Note on this clone: Relative to the germline gene, one junction end is altered; a read error may explain this. The chain joins TRBV7-7 to TRBJ2-5, with 16 bases that match TRBD2. Germline CDR1 is SSHAT and CDR2 is FNYEAQ (reference sequence). The CDR3 loop spans 14 amino acids. The CDR3 region has the DNA TGTGCTAGCAGCCTCGGGACTAGCGGGGGGGCCCAGTACTTC. Protein sequence: CASSLGTSGGAQYF.

The V gene is TRBV18, the J gene TRBJ1-2, with D maybe TRBD1 (5 bases). The V and J ends lost 1 base and 6 bases respectively, with 12 bases between them. The CDR3 is 14 residues long. Germline CDR1 reads KGHSH; CDR2 reads LQKENI. The CDR3, as DNA: TGTGCCAGCTCACCACTTAGGGGTCAGGATGGCTACACCTTC. It encodes CASSPLRGQDGYTF.

V and J are TRBV27 and TRBJ1-4; 9 positions match TRBD1. V lost 0 bases and J lost 13; bases outside the gene matches: 9. This CDR3 has 15 residues. CDR1 MNHEY and CDR2 SMNVEV come from the germline V gene (reference sequence). CDR3 in amino acids: CASSLSERQGELLFF. CDR3 DNA sequence: TGTGCCAGCAGTTTATCGGAAAGACAGGGGGAGTTACTGTTTTTT.

The chain employs TRBV4-1 and TRBJ1-1, with D possibly being TRBD1 (6 bases). Trimming shortened V by 3 bases and J by 3 bases, and 11 bases separated the two germline ends. The CDR3 is 14 residues long. CDR1 MGHRA and CDR2 YSYEKL come from the germline V gene. The CDR3 here is CASSQRDTYTEAFF. The CDR3 nucleotides read TGCGCCAGCAGCCAGCGGGACACGTACACTGAAGCTTTCTTT.

J is TRBJ2-7 and V is TRBV18, with D possibly TRBD1 on 7 matching bases. The CDR3 has 14 amino acids. CDR1 KGHSH and CDR2 LQKENI come from the germline V gene. V lost 3 bases, J lost 6 bases, and 15 bases lay in between. CDR3 protein: CASSPRDSGREQYF. The CDR3 DNA sequence: TGTGCCAGCTCACCCCGGGACAGCGGGCGCGAGCAGTACTTC.

This clone has just one count. This rearrangement joins TRBV7-9 to TRBJ2-3; D is perhaps TRBD1 (6 bases). Trimming took off 0 bases at V and 1 base at J, with 14 bases between the two ends. Germline CDR1 SEHNR, CDR2 FQNEAQ (reference sequence). This CDR3 is built from 17 residues. CDR3 region: CASSLAGPSGGTDTQYF. The CDR3 region has the DNA TGTGCCAGCAGCTTAGCTGGGCCCTCAGGGGGCACAGATACGCAGTATTTT. Full variable domain (remainder filled in from reference TRBV7-9 and TRBJ2-3): DTGVSQNPRHKITKRGQNVTFRCDPISEHNRLYWYRQTLGQGPEFLTYFQNEAQLEKSRLLSDRFSAERPKGSFSTLEIQRTEQGDSAMYLCASSLAGPSGGTDTQYFGPGTRLTVL.

The chain has TRBV2 and TRBJ2-7; 13 bases agree with TRBD2. Trimming cost V 2 bases and J 6 bases; bases outside gene matches: 4. CDR1 SNHLY and CDR2 FYNNEI come from the germline V gene. This CDR3 has 15 amino acids. The CDR3 region is CASSERGLAGIEQYF. CDR3 nucleotides: TGTGCCAGCAGTGAAAGGGGACTAGCGGGAATCGAGCAGTACTTC. Drawing the rest from reference TRBV2 and TRBJ2-7, the complete variable domain is EPEVTQTPSHQVTQMGQEVILRCVPISNHLYFYWYRQILGQKVEFLVSFYNNEISEKSEIFDDQFSVERPDGSNFTLKIRSTKLEDSAMYFCASSERGLAGIEQYFGPGTRLTVT.

This sequence joins TRBV2 and TRBJ1-2; D is possibly TRBD1 (6 bases). This CDR3 is 14 amino acids long. From germline, CDR1 is SNHLY and CDR2 FYNNEI. Deletions cut 6 bases from V and 4 bases from J, with 15 bases between. The CDR3 bases are TGTGCCAGCAGGGACGACAGGTCCCTCTATGGCTACACCTTC. This sequence encodes CASRDDRSLYGYTF.

The rearrangement joins TRBV18 to TRBJ1-3; D not certain. The CDR3 contains 15 residues. Trimming shortened V by 3 bases and J by 0 bases, and 9 bases separated the two germline ends. Per the germline V gene, CDR1 is KGHSH and CDR2 is LQKENI. The CDR3 DNA reads TGTGCCAGCTCACCGGGCACCCGCTCTGGAAACACCATATATTTT. Translation gives CASSPGTRSGNTIYF.

The chain links TRBV14 to TRBJ2-5, with D tentatively TRBD1 or TRBD2 (5 bases each). The V end was cut by 0 bases, the J end by 2 bases, with 22 bases between. The CDR3 loop spans 19 amino acids. CDR1 is SGHDN and CDR2 is FVKESK in the germline V gene. The CDR3 loop is CASSQDGGDSGWGQETQYF. The CDR3 nucleotides are TGTGCCAGCAGCCAAGATGGGGGTGACTCCGGTTGGGGGCAAGAGACCCAGTACTTC.

In its sample, this clone was seen a few times. The rearrangement joins TRBV6-5 to TRBJ1-6, with 7 bases identical to TRBD1. Losses at the gene ends were 6 bases for V and 8 bases for J; bases not matched to a gene: 7. The germline gives CDR1 MNHEY, CDR2 SVGAGI. The CDR3 runs to 14 residues. The CDR3 DNA follows: TGTGCCAGCAGGACAGGGTTTTGGGATTCACCCCTCCACTTT. Encoded protein: CASRTGFWDSPLHF.

The gene calls are TRBV6-1 and TRBJ2-7; D is perhaps TRBD1 (5 bases). The V and J ends lost 3 bases and 7 bases respectively, with 13 bases between them. CDR3 length: 13 amino acids. CDR1 is MNHNS, CDR2 SASEGT, per germline. The CDR3 region is CASSDHRPGEQYF. CDR3 nucleotide sequence: TGTGCCAGCAGTGATCATAGGCCAGGGGAGCAGTACTTC.

The chain is built from TRBV6-5 and TRBJ2-5, with 8 bases that match TRBD2. From germline, CDR1 is MNHEY and CDR2 SVGAGI. This CDR3 has 15 residues. J was trimmed by 5 bases and V by 8 bases; bases with no gene match: 13. The CDR3 protein is CASLPLAAGEETQYF. In DNA, the CDR3 is TGTGCCAGCCTCCCACTAGCGGCGGGAGAGGAGACCCAGTACTTC.

This sequence joins TRBV21-1 and TRBJ2-5; the D call of TRBD2 is as the table states it, not checked on the DNA. TRBV21-1 is classified as a pseudogene. This CDR3 has 14 residues. The CDR3 sequence: CASTPGLHGETQYF. The CDR3 nucleotides are TGTGCCAGCACCCCGGGACTCCATGGGGAGACCCAGTACTTC.

V and J are TRBV15 and TRBJ1-4, with TRBD1 matching 10 bases. Germline-derived CDR1 and CDR2 are LNHNV and YYDKDF (reference sequence). V shed 2 bases, J shed 5 bases, and the junction held 5 bases outside the gene matches. The CDR3 contains 16 residues. CDR3 amino acids: CATSRLPGQGNEKLFF. The CDR3, as DNA: TGTGCCACCAGCAGATTACCGGGACAGGGGAATGAAAAACTGTTTTTT.

The V and J genes are TRBV30 and TRBJ2-7; 7 bases fit TRBD2. There are 12 residues in the CDR3. The V gene end was trimmed by 3 bases and the J gene end by 4 bases; junction bases not matched to a gene: 3. Germline assignment: CDR1 GTSNPN and CDR2 SVGIG (reference sequence). CDR3 region: CAWRRREYEQYF. DNA of the CDR3: TGTGCCTGGAGGAGGCGGGAGTACGAGCAGTACTTC.

V gene TRBV29-1 combines with J gene TRBJ1-1; tentatively, D is TRBD1 (5 bases). The CDR3 contains 14 residues. The germline gives CDR1 SQVTM, CDR2 ANQGSEA. Trimming pared 7 bases from V and 1 base from J, leaving 16 bases between. The CDR3 sequence: CSDHGAATNTEAFF. For the CDR3, the DNA is TGCAGCGACCATGGGGCAGCTACGAACACTGAAGCTTTCTTT. Looking up the rest from reference TRBV29-1 and TRBJ1-1 gives the full variable domain: SAVISQKPSRDICQRGTSLTIQCQVDSQVTMMFWYRQQPGQSLTLIATANQGSEATYESGFVIDKFPISRPNLTFSTLTVSNMSPEDSSIYLCSDHGAATNTEAFFGQGTRLTVV.

J is TRBJ1-6 and V is TRBV6-1; 7 bases match TRBD1. The CDR3 has 13 residues. V was clipped by 11 bases and J by 7 bases; unmatched bases: 8. Germline loops: CDR1 MNHNS, CDR2 SASEGT. The CDR3 nucleotides are TGTGCCTTTGGGGCCAGGGGGAATTCACCCCTCCACTTT. Translation: CAFGARGNSPLHF.

This CDR3 reads CASGNYGYTF. The CDR3, as DNA: TGTGCCAGCGGTAATTATGGCTACACCTTC. This chain links TRBV28 with TRBJ1-2; D is undetermined. Germline V CDR1 and CDR2: MDHEN, SYDVKM. The CDR3 runs 10 residues. Trimming cost V 8 bases and J 5 bases, with 6 bases left between them.

This sequence joins TRBV29-1 and TRBJ2-7; D uncertain. The CDR3 runs to 13 residues. Germline V gene sequence: CDR1 SQVTM, CDR2 ANQGSEA. V was pared by 4 bases and J by 0 bases, with 10 bases between. CDR3 region: CSVGPSFSYEQYF. The CDR3 nucleotides are TGCAGCGTTGGGCCTTCCTTCTCCTACGAGCAGTACTTC.

This chain links TRBV4-1 with TRBJ1-2, with 10 bases aligning to TRBD1. The CDR3 is 16 amino acids. Unmatched junction bases numbered 12, after V lost 3 bases and J lost 8 bases. Germline V gives CDR1 MGHRA, CDR2 YSYEKL. The CDR3 here is CASSQTGGAPRGGYTF. The CDR3 DNA sequence: TGCGCCAGCAGCCAGACAGGGGGCGCTCCTCGGGGAGGCTACACCTTC.

The rearrangement joins TRBV7-9 to TRBJ2-5; TRBD1 aligns across 9 bases. Germline loops: CDR1 SEHNR, CDR2 FQNEAQ (reference sequence). The CDR3 covers 14 residues. Trimming removed 5 bases from V and 5 bases from J; junction bases left unmatched: 6. The CDR3 loop reads CASSTGQGRETQYF. In DNA form, the CDR3 reads TGTGCCAGCAGCACCGGACAGGGGCGCGAGACCCAGTACTTC. The whole variable domain, remainder taken from reference TRBV7-9 and TRBJ2-5, is DTGVSQNPRHKITKRGQNVTFRCDPISEHNRLYWYRQTLGQGPEFLTYFQNEAQLEKSRLLSDRFSAERPKGSFSTLEIQRTEQGDSAMYLCASSTGQGRETQYFGPGTRLLVL.

The rearrangement joins TRBV7-2 to TRBJ1-1; 10 positions agree with TRBD1. The CDR3 covers 15 residues. CDR1 is SGHTA, CDR2 FQGNSA, per germline. V shed 3 bases and J 7 bases; nucleotides not matched to a gene: 8. CDR3 in DNA: TGTGCCAGCAGCTTGCAACCGGGACAGGGGTTTGAAGCTTTCTTT. It specifies CASSLQPGQGFEAFF.

The chain carries TRBV19 and TRBJ2-1; D not resolved. In germline, CDR1 is LNHDA, CDR2 SQIVND (reference sequence). The V end lost 4 bases, the J end lost 11 bases, and 24 bases lay between the germline ends. The CDR3 consists of 16 residues. The CDR3 loop is CASSKASALAPHKQFF. The CDR3 DNA follows: TGTGCCAGTAGTAAAGCTAGTGCCCTTGCACCCCACAAGCAGTTCTTC. Looking up the rest from reference TRBV19 and TRBJ2-1 gives the full variable domain: DGGITQSPKYLFRKEGQNVTLSCEQNLNHDAMYWYRQDPGQGLRLIYYSQIVNDFQKGDIAEGYSVSREKKESFPLTVTSAQKNPTAFYLCASSKASALAPHKQFFGPGTRLTVL.

This clone was seen a single time. The chain carries TRBV27 and TRBJ2-1; 7 nucleotides line up with TRBD2. CDR1 MNHEY and CDR2 SMNVEV come from the germline V gene (reference sequence). V was pared by 0 bases and J by 4 bases, with 3 bases of the junction left unmatched. This CDR3 has 15 amino acids. The CDR3, as DNA: TGTGCCAGCAGTTTATCCCAGCGGGGTTACAATGAGCAGTTCTTC. Its protein is CASSLSQRGYNEQFF.

The V and J genes are TRBV4-1 and TRBJ2-7; D is possibly TRBD2 (6 bases). Trimming took 5 bases from V and 2 from J, leaving 16 bases between them. Per the germline V gene, CDR1 is MGHRA and CDR2 is YSYEKL. The CDR3 spans 15 residues. The CDR3 DNA follows: TGCGCCAGCAGCGAAGTAGCGGAGGCTACCTACGAGCAGTACTTC. Protein sequence: CASSEVAEATYEQYF.